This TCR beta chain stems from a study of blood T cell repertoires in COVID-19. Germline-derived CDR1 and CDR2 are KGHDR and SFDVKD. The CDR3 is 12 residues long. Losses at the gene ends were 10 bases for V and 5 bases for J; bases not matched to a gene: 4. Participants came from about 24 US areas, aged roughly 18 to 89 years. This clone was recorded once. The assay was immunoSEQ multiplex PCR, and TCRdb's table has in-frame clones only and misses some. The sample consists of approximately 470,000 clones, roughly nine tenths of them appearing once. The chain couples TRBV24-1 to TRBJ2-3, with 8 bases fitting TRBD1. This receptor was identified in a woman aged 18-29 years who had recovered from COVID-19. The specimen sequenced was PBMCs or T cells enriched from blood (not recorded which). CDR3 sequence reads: CATAGTGDTQYF. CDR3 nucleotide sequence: TGTGCCACAGCCGGGACAGGAGATACGCAGTATTTT.